This T cell receptor beta chain was identified in a study of T cells in Graves' hyperthyroidism and ophthalmopathy. Amplification targeted TCR beta CDR3 regions from RNA transcripts. When the TCR CDR3 underwent first-round RT-PCR, the HTBI primer set was used. From the multiplex PCR reads, TCRdb called clonotypes with MiXCR, one entry per CDR3 protein. Of about 400,000 distinct CDR3 sequences in the sample, 14% to 15% were seen once. Trimming removed 5 bases at V and 0 bases at J, with 11 bases between. The CDR3 runs to 15 residues. Germline CDR1 and CDR2: SEHNR and FQNEAQ (reference sequence). Many counts were recorded for this clonotype.

Specimen: blood. The J gene is TRBJ1-3, the V gene TRBV7-9; no clear D. This receptor was identified in a woman aged 25 to 39 with Graves' hyperthyroidism. The CDR3, as DNA: TGTGCCAGCAGCCCGCCGACGGACTCTGGAAACACCATATATTTT. Residues: CASSPPTDSGNTIYF.